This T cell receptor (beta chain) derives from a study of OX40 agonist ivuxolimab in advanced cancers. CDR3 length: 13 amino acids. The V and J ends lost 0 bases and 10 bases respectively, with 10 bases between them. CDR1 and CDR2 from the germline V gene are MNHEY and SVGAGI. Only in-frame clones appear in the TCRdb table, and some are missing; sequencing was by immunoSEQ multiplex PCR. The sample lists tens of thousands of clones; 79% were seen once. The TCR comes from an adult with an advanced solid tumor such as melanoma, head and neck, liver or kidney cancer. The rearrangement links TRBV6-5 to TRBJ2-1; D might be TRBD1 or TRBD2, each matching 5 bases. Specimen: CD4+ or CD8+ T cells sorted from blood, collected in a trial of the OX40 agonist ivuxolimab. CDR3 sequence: CASSYSGRPEQFF. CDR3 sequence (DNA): TGTGCCAGCAGTTACTCGGGACGTCCCGAGCAGTTCTTC.